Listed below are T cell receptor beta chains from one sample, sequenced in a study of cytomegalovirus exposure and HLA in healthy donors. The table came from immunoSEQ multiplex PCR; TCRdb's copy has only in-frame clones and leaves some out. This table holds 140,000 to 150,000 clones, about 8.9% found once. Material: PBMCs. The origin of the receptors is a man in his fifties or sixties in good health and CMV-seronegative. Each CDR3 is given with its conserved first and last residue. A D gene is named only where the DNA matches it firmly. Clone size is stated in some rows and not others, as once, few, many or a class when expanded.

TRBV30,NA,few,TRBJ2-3,TGTGCCTGGAGTGGTCTGGGGAGACCGGATACGCAGTATTTT,CAWSGLGRPDTQYF
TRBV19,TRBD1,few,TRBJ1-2,TGTGCCAGTATTCAGTACGCCCACCGGACAGGGGGCGCGTTTGGCTACACCTTC,CASIQYAHRTGGAFGYTF
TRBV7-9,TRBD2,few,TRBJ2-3,TGTGCCAGCAGCCCGAGACTAGCGACAGATACGCAGTATTTT,CASSPRLATDTQYF
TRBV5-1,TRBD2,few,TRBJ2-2,TGCGCCAGCAGCTTGGTAGCGGGAGTAGTCACCGGGGAGCTGTTTTTT,CASSLVAGVVTGELFF
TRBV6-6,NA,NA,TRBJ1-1,TGTGCCAGCTATAGGGGGAACACTGAAGCTTCCTTT,CASYRGNTEASF
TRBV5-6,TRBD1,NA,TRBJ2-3,TGTGCCAGCAAACACAGGGGAGCCACAGATACGCAGTATTTT,CASKHRGATDTQYF
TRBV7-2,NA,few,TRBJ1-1,TGTGCCAGCAGTTTACAGGGAAACACTGAAGCTTTCTTT,CASSLQGNTEAFF
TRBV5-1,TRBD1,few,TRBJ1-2,TGCGCCAGCAGCCCGGCCGGGACAGGGAATATCTATGGCTACACCTTC,CASSPAGTGNIYGYTF
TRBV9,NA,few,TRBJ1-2,TGTGCCAGCCGGGGGGATTTGAACTTTGACTACACCTTC,CASRGDLNFDYTF
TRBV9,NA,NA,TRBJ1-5,TGTGCCAGCAGCGCACAGGGTCACGGCAATCAGCCCCAGCATTTT,CASSAQGHGNQPQHF
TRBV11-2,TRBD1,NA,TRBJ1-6,TGTGCCAGCAGCACGACAGGGATCGGGAATTCACCCCTCCACTTT,CASSTTGIGNSPLHF
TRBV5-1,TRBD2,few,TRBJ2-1,TGCGCCAGCGGGGGGACTAGCGGGGGGTATGAGCAGTTCTTC,CASGGTSGGYEQFF
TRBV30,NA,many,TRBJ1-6,TGTGCCTGGAGGAGGCTATTAAATAATTCACCCCTCCACTTT,CAWRRLLNNSPLHF
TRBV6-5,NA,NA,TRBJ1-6,TGTGCCAGCAGTTACTCTAGACGGGGAGGCAATTCACCCCTCCACTTT,CASSYSRRGGNSPLHF
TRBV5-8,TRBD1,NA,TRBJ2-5,TGTGCCAGCAGCTTGGGCTCCCAGGGGGCTCGAGAGACCCAGTACTTC,CASSLGSQGARETQYF
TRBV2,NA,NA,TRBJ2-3,TGTGCCAGCAGTGGGAGACAGCTACCAGATACGCAGTATTTT,CASSGRQLPDTQYF
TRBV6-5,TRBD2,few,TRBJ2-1,TGTGCCAGCAGCTCTCCTAGCGGGGGGCCTGATGAGCAGTTCTTC,CASSSPSGGPDEQFF
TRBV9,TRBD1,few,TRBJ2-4,TGTGCCAGCAGCGTAGGGGCTAGCGGACAGGGGTTTCAAAACATTCAGTACTTC,CASSVGASGQGFQNIQYF
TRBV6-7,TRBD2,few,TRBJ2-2,TGTGCCAGCAGTTACTCGACCGAGCGGGAGAACACCGGGGAGCTGTTTTTT,CASSYSTERENTGELFF
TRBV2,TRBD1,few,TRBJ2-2,TGTGCCAGCAGTTGGGACAGTTACACCGGGGAGCTGTTTTTT,CASSWDSYTGELFF
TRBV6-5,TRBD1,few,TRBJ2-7,TGTGCCAGCAGCCGACAGGGATTAACCTACGAGCAGTACTTC,CASSRQGLTYEQYF
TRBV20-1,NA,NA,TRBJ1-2,TGCAGTGCTCGGAACGGGAATGGCTACACCTTC,CSARNGNGYTF
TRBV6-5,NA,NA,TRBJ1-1,TGTGCCAGCAGTTACTCGATGGGGGGAGTGAACACTGAAGCTTTCTTT,CASSYSMGGVNTEAFF
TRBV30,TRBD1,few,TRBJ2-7,TGTGCCTGGACCCCCCCCGGGACAGGGAAGGTCGAGCAGTACTTC,CAWTPPGTGKVEQYF
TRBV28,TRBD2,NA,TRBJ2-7,TGTGCCAGCACCATAGGACTAGCGGGGACCTACGAGCAGTACTTC,CASTIGLAGTYEQYF
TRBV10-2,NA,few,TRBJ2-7,TGCGCCAGCAGTAAGCAGGGTTCCGAGCAGTACTTC,CASSKQGSEQYF
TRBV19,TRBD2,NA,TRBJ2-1,TGTGCCAGTATGGGGCTAGCGGGAGGGCCAGGTGAGCAGTTCTTC,CASMGLAGGPGEQFF
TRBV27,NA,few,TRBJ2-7,TGTGCCAGCAGTCATTACGGGGGATCCCCCGAGCAGTACTTC,CASSHYGGSPEQYF
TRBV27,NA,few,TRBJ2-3,TGTGCCAGCAGTCCACAGGGAGTCACAGATACGCAGTATTTT,CASSPQGVTDTQYF
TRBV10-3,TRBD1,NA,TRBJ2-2,TGTGCCATCAGTGACCTCGACAGGGGAGCAGGCACCGGGGAGCTGTTTTTT,CAISDLDRGAGTGELFF
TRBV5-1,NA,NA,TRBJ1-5,TGCGCCAGCAGCTTGCAGGGGAACGGTAATCAGCCCCAGCATTTT,CASSLQGNGNQPQHF
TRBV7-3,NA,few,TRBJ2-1,TGTGCCAGCAGCTTACAACGGAATGAGCAGTTCTTC,CASSLQRNEQFF
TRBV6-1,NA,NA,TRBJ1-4,TGTGCCAGCAGTGAATCAGGGGCCTATGAAAAACTGTTTTTT,CASSESGAYEKLFF
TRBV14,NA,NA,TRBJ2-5,TGTGCCAGCAGCCCGTTTGGGGCGCGACCTCAAGAGACCCAGTACTTC,CASSPFGARPQETQYF
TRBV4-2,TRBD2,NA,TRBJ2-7,TGTGCCAGCAGCCAAGTTACGGGACTAGCGGGAGGCGAGCAGTACTTC,CASSQVTGLAGGEQYF
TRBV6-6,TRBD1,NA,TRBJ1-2,TGTGCCAGCAGTCAGGGACAGCCGGCCGTTAGCTACACCTTC,CASSQGQPAVSYTF
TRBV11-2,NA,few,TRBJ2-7,TGTGCCAGCAGCCCCGGAGGGCTAGCCTCCTACGAGCAGTACTTC,CASSPGGLASYEQYF
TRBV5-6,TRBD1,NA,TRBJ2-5,TGTGCCAGCAGCTTGGCCATTTACCGGGACAGGGAGTCGGAGACCCAGTACTTC,CASSLAIYRDRESETQYF
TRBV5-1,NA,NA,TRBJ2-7,TGCGCCAGCAGCTACGACATGAATTCCTACGAGCAGTACTTC,CASSYDMNSYEQYF
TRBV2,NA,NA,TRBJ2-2,TGTGCCAGCAGCCCAACTAGGCAAGGCGCCGGGGAGCTGTTTTTT,CASSPTRQGAGELFF
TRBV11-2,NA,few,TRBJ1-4,TGTGCCAGCAGCTTTGGTCGGCGGGATGAAAAACTGTTTTTT,CASSFGRRDEKLFF
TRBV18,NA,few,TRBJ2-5,TGTGCCAGCTCACCAGGCCTAGAGGAGACCCAGTACTTC,CASSPGLEETQYF
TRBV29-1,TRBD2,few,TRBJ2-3,TGCAGCGCCCGACTAGCGGGGGTAACGCAGTATTTT,CSARLAGVTQYF
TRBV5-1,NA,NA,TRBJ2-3,TGCGCCAGCAGCTTGGAGGCGCGGCCCAGCACAGATACGCAGTATTTT,CASSLEARPSTDTQYF
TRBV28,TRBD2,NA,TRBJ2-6,TGTGCCAGCCGGGGGAGGGGTCCCCCCTCTGGGGCCAACGTCCTGACTTTC,CASRGRGPPSGANVLTF
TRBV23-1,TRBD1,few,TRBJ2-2,TGCGCCAGCAGTCCAAGACAGGGGGCTGGCGGGGAGCTGTTTTTT,CASSPRQGAGGELFF
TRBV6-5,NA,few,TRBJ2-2,TGTGCCAGCAGTTCTACTCCGACCGGGGAGCTGTTTTTT,CASSSTPTGELFF
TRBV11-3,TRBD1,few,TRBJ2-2,TGTGCCAGCAGCCCAAGAAGGGGGCAGGGCGGGGAGCTGTTTTTT,CASSPRRGQGGELFF
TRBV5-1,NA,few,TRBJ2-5,TGCGCCAGCAGCGCGGGCCCTCTGGAGACCCAGTACTTC,CASSAGPLETQYF
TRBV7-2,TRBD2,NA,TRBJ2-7,TGTGCCAGCAGCTTAGTGGCGGGGGGCTCCTACGAGCAGTACTTC,CASSLVAGGSYEQYF
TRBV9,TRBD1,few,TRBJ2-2,TGTGCCAGCAGCGCATGGACAGGGGTGGTCGGGGAGCTGTTTTTT,CASSAWTGVVGELFF
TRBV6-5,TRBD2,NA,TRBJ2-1,TGTGCCAGCAGGAGGACTAGTGGGAATGAGCAGTTCTTC,CASRRTSGNEQFF
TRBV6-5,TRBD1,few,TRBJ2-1,TGTGCCAGCAGTTCGACCTTAGGGGGCCGGCGGTTCTTC,CASSSTLGGRRFF
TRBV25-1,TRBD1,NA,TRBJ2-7,TGTGCCAGTTCAGGCGGGACAGGGCAGTACTTC,CASSGGTGQYF
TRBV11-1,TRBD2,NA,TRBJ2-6,TGTGCCAGCAGATCTAGCGGGAGGGGGATAAACTCTGGGGCCAACGTCCTGACTTTC,CASRSSGRGINSGANVLTF
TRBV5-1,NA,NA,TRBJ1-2,TGCGCCAGCAGCTTTGTGGACAGAACTAACTATGGCTACACCTTC,CASSFVDRTNYGYTF
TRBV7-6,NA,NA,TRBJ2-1,TGTGCCAGCAGCATGGGACTCCCCTCCTACAATGAGCAGTTCTTC,CASSMGLPSYNEQFF
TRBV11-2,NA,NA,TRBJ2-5,TGTGCCAGCAGCGCCCGCGGAGGTCTTCAAGAGACCCAGTACTTC,CASSARGGLQETQYF
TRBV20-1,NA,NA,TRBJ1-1,TGCAGTGCTAAAGACCACAGTGAAGCTTTCTTT,CSAKDHSEAFF